This TCR beta chain was identified during a study of blood T cell repertoires in COVID-19 (dated by TCRdb to 2018 to 2020). Broadly, across the study: The collaborator samples originated in the United States, Italy and Spain and spanned the acute and convalescent phases of COVID-19. The prospective study material was composed of cDNA or gDNA derived from T cells, B-cell-depleted T cells, or PBMCs. Deeply sampled blood TCRbeta repertoires from subjects exposed to, actively infected with, or recovered from COVID-19 were included in the dataset. The repertoires were released in a freely available public database meant as a resource for research on the immune response to SARS-CoV-2. The samples were drawn from the first 160 participants of the ongoing ImmuneRACE study and from 950 to 1,500 subjects provided by 6 global collaborators. A de-identified subject ID, COVID-19 status, age in years and sex were almost always included in the sample metadata. Where HLA class I and class II types were available, the types were taken from metadata supplied by the sample provider, not from assay-based typing.

Each collaborating institution followed its own protocols to collect whole blood in K2EDTA tubes. For TCRbeta analysis, collaborators shipped samples in one of three forms: frozen whole blood, isolated PBMCs, or DNA extracted from either of those sample types. The investigation overall reported the following: The amount of clinical and demographic metadata varied by source and participant and was provided uncurated.

The V and J ends are trimmed by 5 bases and 4 bases, leaving 11 bases between them. Taken from cysteine to phenylalanine, the CDR3 has 13 residues. Only the CDR3 DNA stays, 39 bases, in frame from base 1. Via the germline V gene, CDR1 is MRHNA and CDR2 SNTAGT. As concerns this clone: The antigen it binds to is not known. The sample holds no much larger clone one base away, and base qualities are not on file.

TCRbeta CDR3 regions were amplified from genomic DNA by means of the immunoSEQ Assay, a bias-controlled multiplex PCR. The source study handled its data this way. Nucleated cell counts per sample were estimated from amplification of reference gene primers within the assay. To quantify the absolute abundance of each unique TCRbeta CDR3 rearrangement, sequence reads were collapsed and filtered. For each sample, productive Simpson clonality was calculated by taking the square root of Simpson's diversity index across productive rearrangements. Drawn from immuneACCESS, this table holds only the in-frame rearrangements with V and J called that TCRdb kept. Clones are partly lost; checked studies trace under half to an unresolved V gene and leave the rest unexplained. V, J and clone size derive from that table, while D and trimming were established from the DNA sequence. Recorded for this sample are some 74,000 clones; approximately 80% of them occurred a single time. The ten largest account for over 9.5% of the sample.

The sequenced sample consisted of peripheral blood. The TCR was taken from a human donor in a cohort sampled during active COVID-19. This chain is built from TRBV6-4 and TRBJ1-2, with an unclear D gene assignment. The CDR3 here reads CASSPDPGYGYTF. DNA sequence: TGTGCCAGCAGTCCTGATCCCGGCTATGGCTACACCTTC.